This T cell receptor (beta chain) originates from a study of quantifying T cell responses using KT2 cells. Turning to the study itself: RNA was reverse transcribed with TCR alpha and beta constant-region primers. The second PCR was a qPCR stopped at a predetermined fluorescence threshold.

Each cDNA got a UMI-containing oligo ligated at its 3' end. An equimolar mix of RC1.1 and RC1.2 primed the beta chain across TRBC1 and TRBC2. A single record per CDR3 protein comes from TCRdb applying MiXCR to the UMI-ligation and nested PCR reads. The data show approximately 43,000 distinct CDR3 sequences, more than 15% seen once. Known numbers of the T cell clone KT2 were added to PBMC. This clonotype has a count of ten or more. The CDR3 length is 13 residues. The germline V gene encodes CDR1 SGHTS and CDR2 YDEGEE. V gave up 1 base and J gave up 15 bases; unmatched junction bases: 8. The source is a human donor. The specimen sequenced was PBMCs spiked with cells of the T cell clone KT2. The chain links TRBV5-8 to TRBJ2-1, with TRBD2 identical over 9 bases. CDR3 protein: CASSLKGTSRWFF. The CDR3, as DNA: TGTGCCAGCAGCTTGAAGGGGACTAGCCGTTGGTTCTTC. Full variable domain (rest looked up from reference TRBV5-8 and TRBJ2-1): EAGVTQSPTHLIKTRGQQATLRCSPISGHTSVYWYQQALGLGLQFLLWYDEGEERNRGNFPPRFSGRQFPNYSSELNVNALELEDSALYLCASSLKGTSRWFFGPGTRLTVL.